This TCR beta chain was found in a study of shared clonotypes between healthy human individuals. The V gene's germline CDR1 is MNHEY and CDR2 SVGAGI. The CDR3 has 13 amino acids. Note on this clone: The junction departs from germline at one end; a sequencing error may be responsible.

Data came from immunoSEQ multiplex PCR; TCRdb stores just in-frame clones and leaves some out. The profile shows about 490,000 clones, around 80% of them singletons. Sequenced sample: PBMCs. This chain uses TRBV6-5 with TRBJ1-1, with 8 bases lining up with TRBD1. The clonotype was recovered from a woman aged 40 to 49 in good health. Some clones in this sample may be carry-over from other donors' samples. The CDR3 sequence: CASSYAGGQAAKF. As DNA, the CDR3 is TGTGCCAGCAGTTACGCGGGGGGACAGGCGGCGAAGTTT.